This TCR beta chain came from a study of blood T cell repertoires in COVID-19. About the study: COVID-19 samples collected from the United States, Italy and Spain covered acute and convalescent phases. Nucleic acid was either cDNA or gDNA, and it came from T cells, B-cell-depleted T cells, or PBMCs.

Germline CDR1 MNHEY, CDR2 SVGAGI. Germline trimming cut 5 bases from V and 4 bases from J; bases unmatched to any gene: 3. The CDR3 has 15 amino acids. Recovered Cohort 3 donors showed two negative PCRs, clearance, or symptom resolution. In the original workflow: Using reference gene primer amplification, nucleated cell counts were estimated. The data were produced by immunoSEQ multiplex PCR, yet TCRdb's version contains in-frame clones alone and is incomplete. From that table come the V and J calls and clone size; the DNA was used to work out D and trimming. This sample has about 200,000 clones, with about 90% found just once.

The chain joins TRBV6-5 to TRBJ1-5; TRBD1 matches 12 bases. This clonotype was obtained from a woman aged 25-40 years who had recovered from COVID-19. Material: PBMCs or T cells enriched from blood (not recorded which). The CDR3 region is CASSRDRGLNQPQHF. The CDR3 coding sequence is TGTGCCAGCAGTCGGGACAGGGGGCTGAATCAGCCCCAGCATTTT.